What follows are 32 T cell receptor beta chains derived from one specimen sequenced in a study of blood T cell repertoires in COVID-19. TCRdb's copy holds only in-frame clones and misses some; the assay was immunoSEQ multiplex PCR. The sample has fewer than 200,000 clones, roughly 88% seen once. The material sequenced was PBMCs or T cells enriched from blood (not recorded which). Receptor source: a man between 50 and 59 years old who had recovered from COVID-19.

This chain connects TRBV5-1 to TRBJ2-5; TRBD2 aligns across 10 bases. CDR1 is SGHRS, CDR2 YFSETQ, per germline. Trimming removed 5 bases from V and 4 bases from J; junction bases left unmatched: 5. The CDR3 has 14 residues. The CDR3 reads CASRASGGGETQYF. The CDR3 DNA follows: TGCGCCAGCAGAGCTAGCGGGGGAGGAGAGACCCAGTACTTC.

The gene calls are TRBV18 and TRBJ2-5, with D tentatively TRBD2 (6 bases). The germline V gene has CDR1 KGHSH and CDR2 LQKENI. The CDR3 spans 14 residues. Trimming removed 3 bases from V and 2 bases from J, with 10 bases in between. CDR3 in DNA: TGTGCCAGCTCACCGGGTAGCGGACAAGAGACCCAGTACTTC. Translating gives CASSPGSGQETQYF.

This clone showed up just once. V usage is TRBV6-5 and J usage is TRBJ1-5; D is possibly TRBD1 (6 bases). Germline CDR1 and CDR2: MNHEY and SVGAGI. Trimming pared 3 bases from V and 7 bases from J, leaving 10 bases between. CDR3 size: 13 residues. CDR3 amino acids: CASSYRGSQPQHF. DNA of the CDR3: TGTGCCAGCAGTTATAGGGGGTCGCAGCCCCAGCATTTT.

The chain couples TRBV19 to TRBJ1-5; 9 bases map to TRBD1. CDR3 length: 17 residues. V lost 4 bases and J lost 3; bases outside the gene matches: 10. CDR1 and CDR2 (germline): LNHDA, SQIVND (reference sequence). CDR3 DNA sequence: TGTGCCAGTAGTAGCTATCGACAGGGGGTCATCAATCAGCCCCAGCATTTT. Protein sequence: CASSSYRQGVINQPQHF.

V usage is TRBV3-1 (or the pseudogene TRBV3-2) and J usage is TRBJ1-4; 10 bases are shared with TRBD1. The CDR3 is made up of 15 amino acids. Germline values: CDR1 LGHDT, CDR2 YNNKEL (reference sequence). The V segment lost 6 bases and the J segment 4 bases; nucleotides outside the gene matches: 5. CDR3 region: CASSRQGANNEKLFF. CDR3 in DNA: TGTGCCAGCAGTCGACAGGGGGCCAATAATGAAAAACTGTTTTTT.

This chain joins TRBV24-1 and TRBJ2-3; D not resolved. This CDR3 region has 15 residues. Germline V lookup: CDR1 KGHDR, CDR2 SFDVKD. V lost 3 bases and J lost 8, with 17 bases in between. CDR3 nucleotides: TGTGCCACCAGTGATGGTTCGTCGGTCCTCGTTACGCAGTATTTT. Residues: CATSDGSSVLVTQYF.

The rearrangement links TRBV7-3 to TRBJ1-2; 7 bases fit TRBD1. V lost 5 bases to trimming and J lost 5 bases; unmatched junction nucleotides: 5. In germline, CDR1 is SGHTA, CDR2 FQGTGA. The CDR3 consists of 13 residues. The CDR3 DNA reads as TGTGCCAGCAGCAACGGGACAGCATATGGCTACACCTTC. It codes for CASSNGTAYGYTF.

A few counts support this clone. The V gene is TRBV2, the J gene TRBJ1-2; 9 bases fit TRBD1. The germline V gene encodes CDR1 SNHLY and CDR2 FYNNEI. The CDR3 length is 17 residues. With 1 base clipped from V and 8 bases from J, the junction kept 14 bases outside the gene matches. This chain's CDR3 is CASSEDPPGQGVGGYTF. DNA of the CDR3: TGTGCCAGCAGTGAAGACCCTCCGGGACAGGGAGTAGGAGGCTACACCTTC. The full variable domain, with the rest looked up from reference TRBV2 and TRBJ1-2, is EPEVTQTPSHQVTQMGQEVILRCVPISNHLYFYWYRQILGQKVEFLVSFYNNEISEKSEIFDDQFSVERPDGSNFTLKIRSTKLEDSAMYFCASSEDPPGQGVGGYTFGSGTRLTVV.

The V call is TRBV3-1 (or the pseudogene TRBV3-2), the J call TRBJ2-5; D possibly corresponds to TRBD2 (5 bases). Germline CDR1 is LGHDT and CDR2 is YNNKEL (reference sequence). V lost 1 base to trimming and J lost 3 bases, with 9 bases between them. The CDR3 is made up of 14 amino acids. The CDR3 loop is CASSQGFGKETQYF. As DNA, the CDR3 is TGTGCCAGCAGCCAAGGTTTCGGGAAAGAGACCCAGTACTTC.

J is TRBJ2-7 and V is TRBV2; 13 nucleotides align to TRBD2. The germline V gene encodes CDR1 SNHLY and CDR2 FYNNEI. The CDR3 totals 15 residues. J lost 5 bases, V lost 4 bases, and 5 bases had no gene match. The CDR3 DNA sequence: TGTGCCAGCAGTGTGGGACTAGCGGGGCTTGACGAGCAGTACTTC. Amino acids: CASSVGLAGLDEQYF.

The rearrangement links TRBV7-2 to TRBJ1-6; the match to TRBD1 covers 11 bases. V was clipped by 5 bases and J by 7 bases; unmatched bases: 4. The CDR3 sequence is 15 residues long. CDR1 and CDR2 (germline): SGHTA, FQGNSA. For the CDR3, the DNA is TGTGCCAGCAGCACCGGGACAGGGGGAAATTCACCCCTCCACTTT. Translated: CASSTGTGGNSPLHF.

V is TRBV28 and J is TRBJ1-2; D uncertain. From germline, CDR1 is MDHEN and CDR2 SYDVKM. The CDR3 totals 11 residues. The V end was cut by 8 bases, the J end by 4 bases, with 8 bases between. CDR3 residues: CASAGGYGYTF. The CDR3 bases are TGTGCCAGCGCGGGAGGCTATGGCTACACCTTC.

V usage is TRBV29-1 and J usage is TRBJ2-1, with TRBD2 matching 9 bases. CDR1 is SQVTM, CDR2 ANQGSEA, per germline. The CDR3 sequence is 15 residues long. The ends lost 6 bases at V and 3 bases at J; junction bases unmatched: 9. Here the CDR3 reads CSVSHLAGYYNEQFF. In DNA form, the CDR3 reads TGCAGCGTAAGCCATCTAGCGGGGTACTACAATGAGCAGTTCTTC.

CDR3 residues: CAISRTENQPQHF. The CDR3 nucleotides read TGTGCCATCAGCAGGACAGAGAATCAGCCCCAGCATTTT. The chain joins TRBV10-3 to TRBJ1-5; D might be TRBD1 (6 bases). The CDR3 is 13 amino acids. Looked up from germline, CDR1 is ENHRY and CDR2 is SYGVKD. The V end was cut by 6 bases, the J end by 4 bases, with 10 bases between.

The chain links TRBV10-2 to TRBJ1-1, with 9 bases identical to TRBD1. The V segment lost 6 bases and the J segment 9 bases; nucleotides outside the gene matches: 17. This CDR3 spans 16 amino acids. The germline gives CDR1 WSHSY, CDR2 SAAADI. CDR3 DNA: TGCGCCAGCAGCCCGACATCGAGACGTACAGGGGGCCAAGCTTTCTTT. Translated: CASSPTSRRTGGQAFF.

The genes are TRBV3-1 (or the pseudogene TRBV3-2) and TRBJ1-1; possibly TRBD1 for D (6 bases). Trimming took off 5 bases at V and 3 bases at J, with 13 bases between the two ends. The CDR3 runs to 14 residues. CDR1 and CDR2 from the germline V gene are LGHDT and YNNKEL (reference sequence). The chain's CDR3 is CASSLTGRHTEAFF. The CDR3 nucleotides are TGTGCCAGCAGCTTGACAGGTAGGCACACTGAAGCTTTCTTT.

This chain connects TRBV2 to TRBJ1-2; 9 nucleotides align to TRBD1. The CDR3 consists of 15 residues. Germline CDR1 is SNHLY and CDR2 is FYNNEI. V lost 7 bases, J lost 0 bases, and 6 bases stayed unmatched. The CDR3 protein is CASTSRDRANYGYTF. The DNA of the CDR3 is TGTGCCAGCACTTCCCGGGACAGGGCTAACTATGGCTACACCTTC.

This clone was observed a single time. J is TRBJ2-3 and V is TRBV9; 10 nucleotides align to TRBD1. The CDR3 has 17 residues. Trimming took 3 bases from V and 5 from J; bases not matched to a gene: 12. In germline, CDR1 is SGDLS, CDR2 YYNGEE. CDR3 nucleotides: TGTGCCAGCAGCGACCCATCAGAGGGACAGGGGATAGATACGCAGTATTTT. It codes for CASSDPSEGQGIDTQYF.

The chain couples TRBV6-1 to TRBJ1-4; TRBD1 is a possible D gene (5 bases). This CDR3 is built from 15 residues. Trimming stripped 2 bases from V and 0 bases from J, with 7 bases between. Germline V gene sequence: CDR1 MNHNS, CDR2 SASEGT. The CDR3 DNA reads as TGTGCCAGCAGTGAAACGACAGCAACTAATGAAAAACTGTTTTTT. This sequence encodes CASSETTATNEKLFF.

The chain carries TRBV5-1 and TRBJ1-5, with D hard to call. The CDR3 spans 16 residues. CDR1 SGHRS and CDR2 YFSETQ come from the germline V gene. Trimming shortened V by 2 bases and J by 2 bases, and 14 bases separated the two germline ends. CDR3 in DNA: TGCGCCAGCAGCTTACTCCAGGTCAATGGCAATCAGCCCCAGCATTTT. Its protein product is CASSLLQVNGNQPQHF. Complete variable domain (other parts from reference TRBV5-1 and TRBJ1-5): KAGVTQTPRYLIKTRGQQVTLSCSPISGHRSVSWYQQTPGQGLQFLFEYFSETQRNKGNFPGRFSGRQFSNSRSEMNVSTLELGDSALYLCASSLLQVNGNQPQHFGDGTRLSIL.

CDR3 sequence: CASSHPGGSGYTF. The CDR3 nucleotides are TGTGCCAGCAGCCACCCAGGGGGATCGGGCTACACCTTC. V is TRBV14 and J is TRBJ1-2, with 7 bases lining up with TRBD1. Trimming cost V 3 bases and J 8 bases; bases outside gene matches: 6. CDR3 length: 13 amino acids. Per the germline V gene, CDR1 is SGHDN and CDR2 is FVKESK.

V is TRBV19 and J is TRBJ2-6; maybe TRBD1 (5 bases). V dropped 1 base and J dropped 0 bases, with 10 bases sitting between them. Germline CDR1 LNHDA, CDR2 SQIVND (reference sequence). The length of the CDR3 is 17 residues. The CDR3 protein is CASSIGSGASGANVLTF. Here the CDR3 DNA reads TGTGCCAGTAGTATAGGAAGTGGGGCCTCTGGGGCCAACGTCCTGACTTTC.

V is TRBV27 and J is TRBJ1-2; 9 nucleotides line up with TRBD1. The germline CDR1 and CDR2 sequences are MNHEY and SMNVEV (reference sequence). CDR3 length: 15 amino acids. V lost 3 bases to trimming and J lost 8 bases; unmatched junction nucleotides: 10. The DNA for the CDR3 is TGTGCCAGCAGTTTCAGCATACAGGGGGCTGGGGGCTACACCTTC. It encodes CASSFSIQGAGGYTF.

This chain joins TRBV18 and TRBJ2-7, with 10 bases lining up with TRBD1. The V gene's germline CDR1 is KGHSH and CDR2 LQKENI. V lost 3 bases and J lost 5; bases outside the gene matches: 4. CDR3 length: 14 amino acids. CDR3 DNA sequence: TGTGCCAGCTCACCGACAGGGGGCCAGAACGAGCAGTACTTC. Encoded protein: CASSPTGGQNEQYF.

The CDR3 loop reads CASSGTTGGDQPQHF. The CDR3 DNA reads TGTGCCAGCAGTGGGACTACAGGAGGGGATCAGCCCCAGCATTTT. This chain links TRBV25-1 with TRBJ1-5, with D possibly matching TRBD1 (5 bases). This CDR3 comprises 15 residues. The germline V and J ends were trimmed by 4 bases and 5 bases, with 15 bases remaining between them. CDR1 is MGHDK and CDR2 is SYGVNS in the germline V gene.

The rearrangement uses TRBV2 and TRBJ2-6; maybe TRBD2 (6 bases). V lost 8 bases to trimming and J lost 1 base, with 24 bases between them. CDR3 length: 19 residues. Germline assignment: CDR1 SNHLY and CDR2 FYNNEI. As DNA, the CDR3 is TGTGCCAGCGGTGTACGTCCCGGGGACTTTCCATCTGGGGCCAACGTCCTGACTTTC. It yields the protein CASGVRPGDFPSGANVLTF.

The chain employs TRBV9 and TRBJ1-1; possible D gene TRBD1, 5 bases. The CDR3 sequence is 14 residues long. Germline assignment: CDR1 SGDLS and CDR2 YYNGEE. With 0 bases removed from V and 11 bases from J, the gap between germline ends came to 17 bases. CDR3 sequence reads: CASSVDPAGRGAFF. As DNA, the CDR3 is TGTGCCAGCAGCGTAGACCCGGCCGGGAGGGGCGCTTTCTTT.

The chain employs TRBV30 and TRBJ1-3; a weak D match, TRBD1 (6 bases). Germline CDR1 is GTSNPN and CDR2 is SVGIG (reference sequence). This CDR3 spans 12 amino acids. Between the trimmed V and J ends, which lost 5 bases and 6 bases, there was a span of 11 bases. DNA for the CDR3: TGTGCCTGGGGGGGGGCCGTAAACACCATATATTTT. This codes for CAWGGAVNTIYF.

This clone was picked up one time. This chain connects TRBV28 to TRBJ2-1; 7 bases align to TRBD2. Germline-derived CDR1 and CDR2 are MDHEN and SYDVKM. The CDR3 length is 12 residues. The V and J ends lost 4 bases and 8 bases, in that order; junction bases with no gene match: 2. The CDR3, as DNA: TGTGCCAGCAGTTGGACTAGTTATGAGCAGTTCTTC. Amino acid sequence: CASSWTSYEQFF. Full variable domain (remainder filled in from reference TRBV28 and TRBJ2-1): DVKVTQSSRYLVKRTGEKVFLECVQDMDHENMFWYRQDPGLGLRLIYFSYDVKMKEKGDIPEGYSVSREKKERFSLILESASTNQTSMYLCASSWTSYEQFFGPGTRLTVL.

Turning to this clone: A read error may produce the germline difference seen at one junction end. The chain carries TRBV7-7 and TRBJ2-7, with D perhaps TRBD2 (8 bases). There are 16 residues in the CDR3. Germline-derived CDR1 and CDR2 are SSHAT and FNYEAQ (reference sequence). The chain's CDR3 is CASSLAGPGGSYEQYF. The DNA for the CDR3 is TGTGCTAGCAGCTTAGCGGGGCCAGGGGGCTCCTACGAGCAGTACTTC.

The chain combines TRBV7-9 with TRBJ1-5; 8 bases align to TRBD1. The CDR3 is 16 residues long. The V gene's germline CDR1 is SEHNR and CDR2 FQNEAQ (reference sequence). V was clipped by 5 bases and J by 2 bases; unmatched bases: 8. CDR3 in amino acids: CASSPSGTGGNQPQHF. In DNA, the CDR3 is TGTGCCAGCAGCCCCTCCGGGACAGGAGGCAATCAGCCCCAGCATTTT.

The V and J genes are TRBV3-1 (or the pseudogene TRBV3-2) and TRBJ1-6, with D perhaps TRBD1 (6 bases). CDR1 is LGHDT, CDR2 YNNKEL, per germline (reference sequence). The length of the CDR3 is 14 residues. V was shortened by 5 bases and J by 9 bases, with 14 bases between the two germline ends. The CDR3 is CASSYLQGGSPLHF. In nucleotides, the CDR3 is TGTGCCAGCAGCTACCTCCAAGGGGGTTCACCCCTCCACTTT.